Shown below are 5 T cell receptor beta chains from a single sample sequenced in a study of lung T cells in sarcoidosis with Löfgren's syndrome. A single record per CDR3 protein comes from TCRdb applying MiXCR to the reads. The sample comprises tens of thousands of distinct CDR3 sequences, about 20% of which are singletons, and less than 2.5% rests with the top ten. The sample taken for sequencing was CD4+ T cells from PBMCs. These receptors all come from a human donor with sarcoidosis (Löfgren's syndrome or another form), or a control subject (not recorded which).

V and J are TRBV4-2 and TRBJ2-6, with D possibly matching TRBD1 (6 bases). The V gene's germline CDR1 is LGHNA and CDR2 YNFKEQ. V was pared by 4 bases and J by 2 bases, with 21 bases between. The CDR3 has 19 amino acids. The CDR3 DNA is TGTGCCAGCAGCCGACAAGAGACAGGCTCCCAAGCTGGGGCCAACGTCCTGACTTTC. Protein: CASSRQETGSQAGANVLTF.

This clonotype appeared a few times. This chain's CDR3 is CARAGGEQYV. In DNA, the CDR3 is TGTGCCAGGGCCGGGGGCGAGCAGTACGTC. The rearrangement joins TRBV10-3 to TRBJ2-7; TRBD2 is a possible D gene (6 bases). This CDR3 is built from 10 residues. CDR1 and CDR2 (germline): ENHRY, SYGVKD. Trimming pared 10 bases from V and 6 bases from J, leaving 10 bases between.

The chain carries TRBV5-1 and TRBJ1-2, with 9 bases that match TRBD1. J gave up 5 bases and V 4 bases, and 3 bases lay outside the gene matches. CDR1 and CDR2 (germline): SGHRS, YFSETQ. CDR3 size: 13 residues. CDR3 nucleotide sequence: TGCGCCAGCAGCGGGGGACAGGGATATGGCTACACCTTC. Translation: CASSGGQGYGYTF.

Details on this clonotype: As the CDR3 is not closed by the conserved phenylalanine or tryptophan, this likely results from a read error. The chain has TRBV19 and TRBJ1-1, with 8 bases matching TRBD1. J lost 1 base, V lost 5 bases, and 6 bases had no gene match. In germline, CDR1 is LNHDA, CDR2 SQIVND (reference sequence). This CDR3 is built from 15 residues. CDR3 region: CASSLPGGPNTEAFL. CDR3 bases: TGTGCCAGTAGTCTCCCAGGGGGCCCGAACACTGAAGCTTTCCTT.

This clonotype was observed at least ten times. DNA of the CDR3: TGTGCCAGCCCCGCACGGACTCCTCAACTCACAGATACGCAGTATTTT. Translation: CASPARTPQLTDTQYF. The rearrangement uses TRBV7-2 and TRBJ2-3, with D possibly being TRBD2 (5 bases). CDR3 length: 16 amino acids. Trimming removed 8 bases at V and 2 bases at J, with 20 bases between. Per the germline V gene, CDR1 is SGHTA and CDR2 is FQGNSA.